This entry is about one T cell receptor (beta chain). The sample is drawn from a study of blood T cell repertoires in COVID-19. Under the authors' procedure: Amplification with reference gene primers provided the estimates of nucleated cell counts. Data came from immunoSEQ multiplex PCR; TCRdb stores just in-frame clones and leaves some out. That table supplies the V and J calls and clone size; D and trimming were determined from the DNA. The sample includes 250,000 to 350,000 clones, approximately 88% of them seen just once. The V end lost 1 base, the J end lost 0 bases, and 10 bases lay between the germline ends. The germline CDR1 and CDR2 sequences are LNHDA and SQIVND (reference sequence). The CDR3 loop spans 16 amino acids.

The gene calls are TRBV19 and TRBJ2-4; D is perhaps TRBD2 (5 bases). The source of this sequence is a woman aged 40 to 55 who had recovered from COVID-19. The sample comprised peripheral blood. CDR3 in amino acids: CASSIAGWLAKNIQYF. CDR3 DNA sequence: TGTGCCAGTAGTATAGCGGGGTGGCTAGCCAAAAACATTCAGTACTTC.